These T cell receptor beta chains were read from a single sample in a study of Graves' ophthalmopathy and Graves' hyperthyroidism. TCRdb redid the calling of the multiplex PCR reads with MiXCR, one entry per CDR3 protein. Among 620,000 or so distinct CDR3 sequences listed, about 20% were seen once. Sequencing used peripheral blood. The source is a young woman with stable Graves' hyperthyroidism. Some clones in this sample may be carry-over from other donors' samples. The CDR3 runs from the conserved cysteine through the conserved F or W. D genes are given only for firm matches. The size field is filled for only some rows; it gives once, few, many or a size class.

v_gene,len,d_gene,abundance,j_gene,CDR3nt,CDR3aa
TRBV5-1,17,TRBD1,NA,TRBJ1-5,TGCGCCAGCAGCCCCGCCGCAGGGGGGAGCGGCAATCAGCCCCAGCATTTT,CASSPAAGGSGNQPQHF
TRBV2,15,NA,many,TRBJ1-5,TGTGCCAGCAGCTCGGACGCTAAAGGCAATCAGCCCCAGCATTTT,CASSSDAKGNQPQHF
TRBV7-2,17,TRBD1,many,TRBJ2-7,TGTGCCAGCAGCAACCAGTGGTTGGGACAGGCGTCCTACGAGCAGTACTTC,CASSNQWLGQASYEQYF
TRBV16,14,TRBD1,many,TRBJ1-6,TGTGCCAGCAGCCAAGGGGACAGAAATTCACCCCTCCACTTT,CASSQGDRNSPLHF
TRBV18,15,TRBD1,NA,TRBJ1-5,TGTGCCAGCTCACAAGCCGGACAGGTCAATCAGCCCCAGCATTTT,CASSQAGQVNQPQHF
TRBV27,15,TRBD1,NA,TRBJ1-2,TGTGCCAGCAGTTTACATCCAGGGGGCGGCTATGGCTACACCTTC,CASSLHPGGGYGYTF
TRBV19,15,NA,many,TRBJ2-5,TGTGCCAGTAGTAGACTTGGATTAGGGTTAGAGACCCAGTACTTC,CASSRLGLGLETQYF
TRBV12-1,22,NA,many,TRBJ1-5,TGTGCCAGCAGCTTTGGGGGCCCAGGACAGGGAAAGCGGGGGTTGAGCAATCAGCCCCAGCATTTT,CASSFGGPGQGKRGLSNQPQHF
TRBV18,14,NA,many,TRBJ1-1,TGTGCCAGCTCACCACCTAATATGAACACTGAAGCTTTCTTT,CASSPPNMNTEAFF
TRBV9,14,NA,few,TRBJ1-1,TGTGCCAGCAGCGTAGTTGGGGGGCCCACTGAAGCTTTCTTT,CASSVVGGPTEAFF
TRBV28,16,TRBD1,NA,TRBJ2-2,TGTGCCAGCAGTCCCCAAGGGACAGCCAACACCGGGGAGCTGTTTTTT,CASSPQGTANTGELFF
TRBV6-1,14,NA,NA,TRBJ2-5,TGTGCCAGCAGCCCACGACTAGTTGGAGAGACCAAGTACTTC,CASSPRLVGETKYF
TRBV28,14,NA,NA,TRBJ1-5,TGTGCCAGCAGGCTCCAGGGGCGAAGTCAGCCCCAGCATTTT,CASRLQGRSQPQHF
TRBV12-3/TRBV12-4,16,TRBD1,many,TRBJ1-5,TGTGCCAGCAGTGATCGGACAGGGACAAGCAATCAGCCCCAGCATTTT,CASSDRTGTSNQPQHF
TRBV6-2/TRBV6-3,15,NA,many,TRBJ1-1,TGTGCCAGCAGTTCCGCGAGGTTGGGGGTAACTGAAGCTTTCTTT,CASSSARLGVTEAFF
TRBV5-5,14,NA,many,TRBJ2-5,TGTGCCAGCAGCCCGGGGCACAGGGCCGAGACCCAGTACTTC,CASSPGHRAETQYF
TRBV6-5,15,NA,many,TRBJ1-2,TGTGCCAGCAGTTATGGGCAGGGCCCTCACTATGGCTACACCTTC,CASSYGQGPHYGYTF
TRBV29-1,13,NA,many,TRBJ2-5,TGCAGCGTGGGAGGACACTTTACAGAGACCCAGTACTTC,CSVGGHFTETQYF